The clone carrying this TCR beta chain was observed at least ten times. Its target is not known. This sample stems from a study of regulatory T cells in long-lasting Graves disease. Study conclusions and caveats: Shared public clonotypes totalled approximately 3,000 in persistent patients, compared with about 990 in new patients. Graves' patients with persistent disease showed TCR diversity lower than patients newly diagnosed. Favored usage of TRBV28, TRBJ1-2 and TRBJ2-5 was recorded in persistent disease.

Construction of the TCR beta libraries employed iRepertoire HTBI primers in conjunction with Arm-PCR of CDR3 regions. MiXCR, applied by TCRdb to the multiplex PCR reads, yields one record per CDR3 protein. The sample includes about 470,000 distinct CDR3 sequences, about 22% of them seen just once. V lost 6 bases, J lost 2 bases, and 17 bases lay in between. The CDR3 has 14 residues. The germline V gene has CDR1 DFQATT and CDR2 SNEGSKA (reference sequence). Time point noted: persistent/refractory GD, antithyroid drugs over 5 years with positive TRAb. Following extraction of RNA from PBMCs, that RNA was used to make the TCR library. By American Thyroid Association guidelines, Graves' disease was diagnosed in the cohort.

The rearrangement uses TRBV20-1 and TRBJ2-7; tentatively, D is TRBD1 (7 bases). The sequence came from a female donor with Graves disease. The sequencing here drew on peripheral blood mononuclear cells (PBMCs), taken when the disease was refractory, from a patient treated with antithyroid drugs. Here the CDR3 DNA reads TGCAGTGCATCCCGACAGGGAGGTACCTACGAGCAGTACTTC. This translates into CSASRQGGTYEQYF.